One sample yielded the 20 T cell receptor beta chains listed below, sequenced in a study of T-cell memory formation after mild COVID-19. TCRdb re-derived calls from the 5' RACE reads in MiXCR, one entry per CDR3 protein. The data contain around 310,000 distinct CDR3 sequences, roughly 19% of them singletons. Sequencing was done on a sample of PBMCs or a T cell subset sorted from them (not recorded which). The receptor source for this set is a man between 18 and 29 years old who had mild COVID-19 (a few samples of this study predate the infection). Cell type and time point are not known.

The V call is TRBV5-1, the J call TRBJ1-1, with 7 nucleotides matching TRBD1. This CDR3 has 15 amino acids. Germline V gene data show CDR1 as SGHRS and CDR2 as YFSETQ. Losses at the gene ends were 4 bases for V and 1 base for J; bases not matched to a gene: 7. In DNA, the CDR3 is TGCGCCAGCAGCCAACGACAGGGAGGGAACACTGAAGCTTTCTTT. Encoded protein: CASSQRQGGNTEAFF.

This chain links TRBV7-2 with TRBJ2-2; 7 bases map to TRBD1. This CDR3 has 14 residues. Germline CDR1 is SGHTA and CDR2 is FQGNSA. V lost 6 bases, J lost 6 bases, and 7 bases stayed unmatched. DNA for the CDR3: TGTGCCAGCAGACCCACAGGGGTTGCCGGGGAGCTGTTTTTT. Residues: CASRPTGVAGELFF. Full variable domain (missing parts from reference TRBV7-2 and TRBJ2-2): GAGVSQSPSNKVTEKGKDVELRCDPISGHTALYWYRQSLGQGLEFLIYFQGNSAPDKSGLPSDRFSAERTGGSVSTLTIQRTQQEDSAVYLCASRPTGVAGELFFGEGSRLTVL.

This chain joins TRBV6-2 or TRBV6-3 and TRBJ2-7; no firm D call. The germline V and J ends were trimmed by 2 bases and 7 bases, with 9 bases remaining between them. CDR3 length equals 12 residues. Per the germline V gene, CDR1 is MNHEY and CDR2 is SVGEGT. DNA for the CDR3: TGTGCCAGCAGTTACAGAGGTGGTGAGCAGTACGTC. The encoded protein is CASSYRGGEQYV.

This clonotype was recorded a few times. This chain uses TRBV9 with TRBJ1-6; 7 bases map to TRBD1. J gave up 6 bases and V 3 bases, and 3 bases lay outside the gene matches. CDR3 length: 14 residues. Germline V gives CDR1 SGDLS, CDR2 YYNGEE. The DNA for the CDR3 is TGTGCCAGCAGCGAGCGACAGGGTAATTCACCCCTCCACTTT. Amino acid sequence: CASSERQGNSPLHF.

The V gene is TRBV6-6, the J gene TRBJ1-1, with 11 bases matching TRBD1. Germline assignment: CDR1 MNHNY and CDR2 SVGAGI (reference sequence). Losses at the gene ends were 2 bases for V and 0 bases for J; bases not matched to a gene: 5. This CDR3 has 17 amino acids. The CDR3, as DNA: TGTGCCAGCAGTTACGCCGGGACAGGGGGGATGAACACTGAAGCTTTCTTT. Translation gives CASSYAGTGGMNTEAFF.

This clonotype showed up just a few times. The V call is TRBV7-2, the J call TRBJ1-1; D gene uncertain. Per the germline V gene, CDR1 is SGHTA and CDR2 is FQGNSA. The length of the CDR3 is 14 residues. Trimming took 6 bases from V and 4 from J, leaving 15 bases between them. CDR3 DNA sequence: TGTGCCAGCAGTCGCCTGGGGTCCGGCACTGAAGCTTTCTTT. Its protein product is CASSRLGSGTEAFF.

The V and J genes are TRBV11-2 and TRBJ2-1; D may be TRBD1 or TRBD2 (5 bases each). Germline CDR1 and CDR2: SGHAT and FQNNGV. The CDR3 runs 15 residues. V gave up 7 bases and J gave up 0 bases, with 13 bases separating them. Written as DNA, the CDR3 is TGTGCCAGCACCCGAGGGGCAAGCTCCTACAATGAGCAGTTCTTC. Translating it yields CASTRGASSYNEQFF. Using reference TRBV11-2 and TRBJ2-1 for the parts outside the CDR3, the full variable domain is EAGVAQSPRYKIIEKRQSVAFWCNPISGHATLYWYQQILGQGPKLLIQFQNNGVVDDSQLPKDRFSAERLKGVDSTLKIQPAKLEDSAVYLCASTRGASSYNEQFFGPGTRLTVL.

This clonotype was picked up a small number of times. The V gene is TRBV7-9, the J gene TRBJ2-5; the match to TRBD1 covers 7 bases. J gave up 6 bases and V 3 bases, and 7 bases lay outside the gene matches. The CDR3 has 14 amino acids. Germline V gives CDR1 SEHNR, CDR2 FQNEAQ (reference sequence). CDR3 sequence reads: CASSFSDRDKTQYF. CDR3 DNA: TGTGCCAGCAGCTTCTCCGACAGGGACAAGACCCAGTACTTC.

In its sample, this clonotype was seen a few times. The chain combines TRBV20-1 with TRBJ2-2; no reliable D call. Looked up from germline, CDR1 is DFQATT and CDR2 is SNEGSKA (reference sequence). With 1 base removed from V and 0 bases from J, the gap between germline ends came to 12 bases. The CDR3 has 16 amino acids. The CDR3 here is CSARALGIPNTGELFF. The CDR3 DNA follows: TGCAGTGCTAGAGCATTAGGGATTCCGAACACCGGGGAGCTGTTTTTT.

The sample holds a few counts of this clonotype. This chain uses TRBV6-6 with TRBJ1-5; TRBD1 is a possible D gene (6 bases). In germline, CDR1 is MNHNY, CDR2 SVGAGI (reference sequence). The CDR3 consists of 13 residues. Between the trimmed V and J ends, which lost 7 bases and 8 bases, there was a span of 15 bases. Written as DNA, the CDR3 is TGTGCCAGCACCCGACAGGCCCTGGAGCCCCAGCATTTT. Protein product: CASTRQALEPQHF.

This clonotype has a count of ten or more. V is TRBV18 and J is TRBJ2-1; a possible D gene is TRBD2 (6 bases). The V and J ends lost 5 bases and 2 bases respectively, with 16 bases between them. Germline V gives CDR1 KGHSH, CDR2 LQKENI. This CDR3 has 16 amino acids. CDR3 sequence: CASSAGLQGPYNEQFF. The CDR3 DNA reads TGTGCCAGCTCAGCGGGACTCCAAGGACCCTACAATGAGCAGTTCTTC.

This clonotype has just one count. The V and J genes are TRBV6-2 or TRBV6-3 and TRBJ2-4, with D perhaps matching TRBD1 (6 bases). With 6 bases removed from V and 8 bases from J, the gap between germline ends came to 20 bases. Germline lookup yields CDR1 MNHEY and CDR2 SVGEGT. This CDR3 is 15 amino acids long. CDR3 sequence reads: CASSSIRGVRDIQYF. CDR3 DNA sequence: TGTGCCAGCAGCTCTATCAGGGGAGTAAGGGACATTCAGTACTTC.

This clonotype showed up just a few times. In DNA form, the CDR3 reads TGCAGTGTCGGGGATTATGTGGGCACAGATACGCAGTATTTT. As protein: CSVGDYVGTDTQYF. The V call is TRBV20-1, the J call TRBJ2-3; possible D gene TRBD2, 5 bases. The germline CDR1 and CDR2 sequences are DFQATT and SNEGSKA (reference sequence). The CDR3 spans 14 residues. Trimming stripped 7 bases from V and 1 base from J, with 15 bases between.

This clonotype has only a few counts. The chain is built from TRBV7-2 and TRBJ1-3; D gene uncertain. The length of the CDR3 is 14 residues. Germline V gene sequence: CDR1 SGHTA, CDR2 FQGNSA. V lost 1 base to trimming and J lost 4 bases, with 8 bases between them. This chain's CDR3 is CASSLVGSGNTIYF. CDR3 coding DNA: TGTGCCAGCAGCTTAGTGGGCAGCGGAAACACCATATATTTT.

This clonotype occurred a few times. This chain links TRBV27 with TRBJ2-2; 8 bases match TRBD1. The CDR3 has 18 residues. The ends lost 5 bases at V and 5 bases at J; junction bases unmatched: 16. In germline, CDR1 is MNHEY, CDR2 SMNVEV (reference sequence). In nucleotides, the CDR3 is TGTGCCAGCAGTCCGCTCGGAGGGACAGGCCCTTTGACCGGGGAGCTGTTTTTT. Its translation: CASSPLGGTGPLTGELFF.

This chain's CDR3 is CASSAVITEAFF. The CDR3, as DNA: TGTGCCAGCAGCGCCGTCATAACTGAAGCTTTCTTT. The J gene is TRBJ1-1, the V gene TRBV28; D is ambiguous. This CDR3 has 12 residues. Germline V gives CDR1 MDHEN, CDR2 SYDVKM. V lost 6 bases to trimming and J lost 5 bases, with 10 bases between them.

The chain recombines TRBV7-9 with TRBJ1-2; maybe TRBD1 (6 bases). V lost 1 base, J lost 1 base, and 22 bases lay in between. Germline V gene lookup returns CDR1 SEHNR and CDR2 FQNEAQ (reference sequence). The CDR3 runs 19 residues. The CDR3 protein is CASSLGPRDTGPGNYGYTF. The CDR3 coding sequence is TGTGCCAGCAGCTTAGGACCCCGGGACACCGGGCCCGGTAACTATGGCTACACCTTC.

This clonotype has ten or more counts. The CDR3 here is CASSHRDRHYEQYF. The CDR3 nucleotides are TGTGCCAGCAGCCACCGGGACAGACACTACGAGCAGTACTTC. The V gene is TRBV7-2, the J gene TRBJ2-7, with 7 bases fitting TRBD1. The V and J ends lost 5 bases and 3 bases, in that order; junction bases with no gene match: 7. Germline CDR1 and CDR2: SGHTA and FQGNSA. CDR3 size: 14 residues.

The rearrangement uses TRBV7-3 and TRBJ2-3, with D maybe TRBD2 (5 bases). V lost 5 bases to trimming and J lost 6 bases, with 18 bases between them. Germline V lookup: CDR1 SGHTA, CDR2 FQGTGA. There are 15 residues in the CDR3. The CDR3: CASSPVPGVMDTQYF. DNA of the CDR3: TGTGCCAGCAGCCCGGTACCCGGGGTGATGGATACGCAGTATTTT.

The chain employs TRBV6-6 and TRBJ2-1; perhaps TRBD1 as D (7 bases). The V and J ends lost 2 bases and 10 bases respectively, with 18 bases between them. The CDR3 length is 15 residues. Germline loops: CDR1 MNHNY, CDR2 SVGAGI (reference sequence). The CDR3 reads CASSYLVQGGSEQFF. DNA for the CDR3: TGTGCCAGCAGTTACCTCGTCCAGGGGGGATCCGAGCAGTTCTTC.